These 31 T cell receptor beta chains were all obtained from the same sample, sequenced in a study of identifying expanded T cells in peripheral blood. Produced via immunoSEQ multiplex PCR; TCRdb's table is partial and in-frame only. This sample has 51,000 or so clones, with roughly 80% found just once. The sequenced sample consisted of blood. Receptor source: a person between 18 and 75 years old in good health.

The CDR3 DNA follows: TGCAGTGCTGACGGACGGGGGGCCCTGTTCTTC. This codes for CSADGRGALFF. This chain joins TRBV20-1 and TRBJ2-1, with D tentatively TRBD2 (7 bases). Trimming cost V 5 bases and J 15 bases, with 17 bases left between them. Germline V gives CDR1 DFQATT, CDR2 SNEGSKA (reference sequence). CDR3 size: 11 residues.

This CDR3 is CASSYSSMNTEAFF. Written as DNA, the CDR3 is TGCGCCAGCAGCTACAGTTCTATGAACACTGAAGCTTTCTTT. The rearrangement joins TRBV5-1 to TRBJ1-1; no clear D. Trimming removed 3 bases at V and 0 bases at J, with 9 bases between. Germline CDR1 reads SGHRS; CDR2 reads YFSETQ. There are 14 residues in the CDR3.

This clone was found once. The rearrangement joins TRBV7-7 to TRBJ2-5; 7 bases agree with TRBD1. Germline V CDR1 and CDR2: SSHAT, FNYEAQ (reference sequence). V lost 3 bases to trimming and J lost 2 bases; unmatched junction nucleotides: 3. The CDR3 contains 14 residues. Written as DNA, the CDR3 is TGTGCCAGCAGCTTCAGGGGACAGCAAGAGACCCAGTACTTC. Translation: CASSFRGQQETQYF.

This chain links TRBV30 with TRBJ2-1; TRBD2 matches 7 bases. Trimming cost V 6 bases and J 8 bases; bases outside gene matches: 13. Germline loops: CDR1 GTSNPN, CDR2 SVGIG (reference sequence). The CDR3 totals 14 residues. The CDR3 DNA is TGTGCCTGTCAGGGAGGGGCGGGTATAGATGAGCAGTTCTTC. Amino acid sequence: CACQGGAGIDEQFF.

This clone occurred a few times. The chain couples TRBV28 to TRBJ2-7, with 7 bases identical to TRBD1. The CDR3 extends over 14 amino acids. V was clipped by 5 bases and J by 3 bases; unmatched bases: 7. Germline values: CDR1 MDHEN, CDR2 SYDVKM. The CDR3 coding sequence is TGTGCCAGCAGTAATTACAGGGGATACTACGAGCAGTACTTC. As protein: CASSNYRGYYEQYF. Full variable domain (outside the CDR3, taken from reference TRBV28 and TRBJ2-7): DVKVTQSSRYLVKRTGEKVFLECVQDMDHENMFWYRQDPGLGLRLIYFSYDVKMKEKGDIPEGYSVSREKKERFSLILESASTNQTSMYLCASSNYRGYYEQYFGPGTRLTVT.

The chain has TRBV5-6 and TRBJ1-1, with D uncertain. The CDR3 is made up of 17 amino acids. The V and J ends lost 4 bases and 0 bases respectively, with 19 bases between them. Germline assignment: CDR1 SGHDT and CDR2 YYEEEE. The CDR3 sequence is CASSRHLRRGMNTEAFF. The CDR3, as DNA: TGTGCCAGCAGCCGTCACCTACGGCGAGGGATGAACACTGAAGCTTTCTTT.

The rearrangement uses TRBV29-1 and TRBJ1-2, with D perhaps TRBD1 (5 bases). There are 14 residues in the CDR3. The ends were cut back, 1 base at V and 1 base at J, with 10 bases in the middle. Germline V gene sequence: CDR1 SQVTM, CDR2 ANQGSEA. CDR3 loop: CSVEGQGINYGYTF. The CDR3 nucleotides are TGCAGCGTTGAAGGGCAGGGAATTAACTATGGCTACACCTTC. The whole variable domain, remainder taken from reference TRBV29-1 and TRBJ1-2, is SAVISQKPSRDICQRGTSLTIQCQVDSQVTMMFWYRQQPGQSLTLIATANQGSEATYESGFVIDKFPISRPNLTFSTLTVSNMSPEDSSIYLCSVEGQGINYGYTFGSGTRLTVV.

The gene calls are TRBV6-5 and TRBJ2-3; possible D gene TRBD2, 6 bases. From germline, CDR1 is MNHEY and CDR2 SVGAGI. The CDR3 runs 13 residues. With 8 bases removed from V and 2 bases from J, the gap between germline ends came to 11 bases. As DNA, the CDR3 is TGTGCCAGCGGGGGGAGCCTCACAGATACGCAGTATTTT. Its translation: CASGGSLTDTQYF.

The CDR3 DNA is TGTGCCAGCAGTGAAGCGAAGAAACAGGGTAATGAAAAACTGTTTTTT. This translates into CASSEAKKQGNEKLFF. This chain links TRBV2 with TRBJ1-4; D may be TRBD1 (6 bases). The CDR3 extends over 16 amino acids. The germline V gene has CDR1 SNHLY and CDR2 FYNNEI. V lost 0 bases to trimming and J lost 4 bases, with 12 bases between them.

This chain joins TRBV6-1 and TRBJ2-5, with 8 bases aligning to TRBD2. Germline V gene sequence: CDR1 MNHNS, CDR2 SASEGT. V dropped 8 bases and J dropped 5; count of bases not matched to a gene: 13. The CDR3 totals 15 residues. CDR3 bases: TGTGCCAGCGCAGATTGGAGCGGGAGAAGGGAGACCCAGTACTTC. Translation gives CASADWSGRRETQYF.

The chain combines TRBV4-3 with TRBJ2-7, with unresolved D. The CDR3 consists of 15 residues. Germline CDR1 LGHNA, CDR2 YSLEER. Trimming took 0 bases from V and 2 from J, leaving 11 bases between them. CDR3 loop: CASSQDRSSPYEQYF. Here the CDR3 DNA reads TGCGCCAGCAGCCAAGATCGAAGCAGCCCCTACGAGCAGTACTTC.

This rearrangement joins TRBV27 to TRBJ1-4; D gene uncertain. With 5 bases removed from V and 0 bases from J, the gap between germline ends came to 10 bases. Looked up from germline, CDR1 is MNHEY and CDR2 is SMNVEV (reference sequence). This CDR3 contains 15 residues. Written as DNA, the CDR3 is TGTGCCAGCAGTACCAACTTGGCAACTAATGAAAAACTGTTTTTT. It codes for CASSTNLATNEKLFF.

The V gene is TRBV6-1, the J gene TRBJ1-2; weak D call: TRBD1 (6 bases). The CDR3 spans 14 residues. Trimming took 0 bases from V and 4 from J, leaving 9 bases between them. Germline V lookup: CDR1 MNHNS, CDR2 SASEGT. This CDR3 is CASSEATGSYGYTF. The CDR3 DNA reads as TGTGCCAGCAGTGAAGCGACAGGTTCCTATGGCTACACCTTC.

This chain links TRBV2 with TRBJ1-1; D is ambiguous. This CDR3 contains 11 residues. CDR1 and CDR2 (germline): SNHLY, FYNNEI. Deletions cut 0 bases from V and 7 bases from J, with 3 bases between. CDR3 region: CASSEASEAFF. The DNA for the CDR3 is TGTGCCAGCAGTGAAGCCAGTGAAGCTTTCTTT.

This clone showed up just a few times. The chain recombines TRBV19 with TRBJ1-5, with D unclear. Germline V CDR1 and CDR2: LNHDA, SQIVND (reference sequence). With 7 bases removed from V and 2 bases from J, the gap between germline ends came to 6 bases. CDR3 length: 12 residues. The CDR3 spells CASKGGNQPQHF. In DNA, the CDR3 is TGTGCCAGTAAGGGAGGCAATCAGCCCCAGCATTTT.

The chain couples TRBV6-6 to TRBJ2-7, with D hard to call. Trimming left V 5 bases short and J 6 bases short, with 11 bases between. The germline CDR1 and CDR2 sequences are MNHNY and SVGAGI (reference sequence). The CDR3 has 12 amino acids. The CDR3 sequence: CASSRTAGEQYF. The CDR3 DNA follows: TGTGCCAGCAGTCGTACGGCAGGCGAGCAGTACTTC.

The V and J genes are TRBV12-5 and TRBJ1-2; 7 bases line up with TRBD1. Germline V CDR1 and CDR2: LGHNT, FRNRAP. This CDR3 has 15 amino acids. Losses at the gene ends were 3 bases for V and 3 bases for J; bases not matched to a gene: 7. The CDR3 loop reads CASGLGQGGDYGYTF. CDR3 coding DNA: TGTGCTAGTGGTTTAGGGCAGGGGGGGGACTATGGCTACACCTTC.

V gene TRBV29-1 combines with J gene TRBJ1-2; D is possibly TRBD1 (6 bases). Germline CDR1 and CDR2: SQVTM and ANQGSEA. This CDR3 is 13 amino acids long. Between the trimmed V and J ends, which lost 5 bases and 4 bases, there was a span of 14 bases. The CDR3 loop is CSVHAGDSYGYTF. The DNA of the CDR3 is TGCAGCGTTCATGCAGGGGATAGCTATGGCTACACCTTC.

This rearrangement joins TRBV5-6 to TRBJ1-1; D remains unclear. CDR1 and CDR2 from the germline V gene are SGHDT and YYEEEE. The length of the CDR3 is 13 residues. The V end lost 0 bases, the J end lost 4 bases, and 7 bases lay between the germline ends. CDR3 residues: CASSLVRSTEAFF. CDR3 DNA: TGTGCCAGCAGCTTGGTAAGAAGCACTGAAGCTTTCTTT.

The gene calls are TRBV7-8 and TRBJ2-7; 7 bases fit TRBD2. The V segment lost 6 bases and the J segment 1 base; nucleotides outside the gene matches: 12. Per the germline V gene, CDR1 is SGHVS and CDR2 is FQNEAQ. The CDR3 contains 16 residues. The CDR3 sequence is CASSENPGGTSYEQYV. In nucleotides, the CDR3 is TGTGCCAGCAGTGAAAATCCGGGGGGAACTTCCTACGAGCAGTACGTC.

This clone was detected only once. The V and J genes are TRBV5-1 and TRBJ2-2; D is ambiguous. The CDR3 has 16 amino acids. CDR1 and CDR2 (germline): SGHRS, YFSETQ. The V end lost 1 base, the J end lost 0 bases, and 10 bases lay between the germline ends. The DNA for the CDR3 is TGCGCCAGCAGCTTGACGGATATCGCGAACACCGGGGAGCTGTTTTTT. Its translation: CASSLTDIANTGELFF.

The rearrangement uses TRBV7-2 and TRBJ1-2, with a weak D call TRBD1 (5 bases). The CDR3 runs to 15 residues. V lost 5 bases and J lost 6, with 19 bases in between. Germline-derived CDR1 and CDR2 are SGHTA and FQGNSA. CDR3 sequence: CASSLSQERGDGYTF. CDR3 in DNA: TGTGCCAGCAGCCTAAGCCAGGAAAGAGGGGATGGCTACACCTTC. The full variable domain, completed using reference TRBV7-2 and TRBJ1-2, is GAGVSQSPSNKVTEKGKDVELRCDPISGHTALYWYRQSLGQGLEFLIYFQGNSAPDKSGLPSDRFSAERTGGSVSTLTIQRTQQEDSAVYLCASSLSQERGDGYTFGSGTRLTVV.

This clone occurred a few times. The chain recombines TRBV6-5 with TRBJ1-2, with TRBD1 identical over 8 bases. The CDR3 runs to 13 residues. Germline CDR1 reads MNHEY; CDR2 reads SVGAGI. V lost 6 bases, J lost 8 bases, and 8 bases stayed unmatched. CDR3 nucleotides: TGTGCCAGCAGGACAGGGGACGGGCGAGGCTACACCTTC. It encodes CASRTGDGRGYTF.

In this sample, this clone turned up a few times. The chain carries TRBV4-3 and TRBJ2-7; D possibly corresponds to TRBD2 (6 bases). Germline lookup yields CDR1 LGHNA and CDR2 YSLEER. The CDR3 length is 15 residues. The germline V and J ends were trimmed by 3 bases and 3 bases, with 15 bases remaining between them. Written as DNA, the CDR3 is TGCGCCAGCAGCCAGAGAGGGACTCCTGGCTACGAGCAGTACTTC. Translated, it gives CASSQRGTPGYEQYF.

The chain uses TRBV29-1 and TRBJ2-3; no firm D call. CDR3 length equals 12 residues. Trimming removed 6 bases at V and 4 bases at J, with 11 bases between. CDR1 and CDR2 (germline): SQVTM, ANQGSEA. CDR3 sequence (DNA): TGCAGCGTGATACCCCGGGCAGATACGCAGTATTTT. Amino acids: CSVIPRADTQYF.

CDR3 residues: CASRYGTEEYGYTF. CDR3 DNA sequence: TGTGCCAGCAGATATGGGACAGAGGAATATGGCTACACCTTC. This chain links TRBV6-5 with TRBJ1-2, with 7 bases lining up with TRBD1. This CDR3 is built from 14 residues. The V gene end was trimmed by 6 bases and the J gene end by 5 bases; junction bases not matched to a gene: 9. Germline V gene lookup returns CDR1 MNHEY and CDR2 SVGAGI.

This chain connects TRBV19 to TRBJ2-2; either TRBD1 or TRBD2 may supply D (5 bases each). The CDR3 totals 15 residues. From germline, CDR1 is LNHDA and CDR2 SQIVND (reference sequence). V shed 4 bases and J shed 4 bases, with 13 bases lying between them. As DNA, the CDR3 is TGTGCCAGTAGTAGGAAAGGGACGATCACCGGGGAGCTGTTTTTT. It translates to CASSRKGTITGELFF.

The chain recombines TRBV5-6 with TRBJ1-1; 8 bases line up with TRBD1. In germline, CDR1 is SGHDT, CDR2 YYEEEE. The V and J ends lost 2 bases and 4 bases, in that order; junction bases with no gene match: 7. This CDR3 spans 15 amino acids. The CDR3 sequence is CASSFRQGIITEAFF. In DNA form, the CDR3 reads TGTGCCAGCAGCTTTAGACAGGGGATTATCACTGAAGCTTTCTTT.

CDR3 bases: TGTGCCAGCACTAGGGACAGCTATGGCTACACCTTC. Amino acids: CASTRDSYGYTF. The chain combines TRBV6-1 with TRBJ1-2, with 7 bases lining up with TRBD1. The CDR3 has 12 amino acids. V was pared by 7 bases and J by 4 bases, with 3 bases of the junction left unmatched. The germline gives CDR1 MNHNS, CDR2 SASEGT.

This chain joins TRBV11-3 and TRBJ2-7; 7 bases map to TRBD2. The CDR3 has 14 residues. Trimming took 6 bases from V and 6 from J; bases not matched to a gene: 11. CDR1 and CDR2 (germline): SGHNT, YENEEA. This CDR3 reads CASRLREGGREQYF. The CDR3 DNA is TGTGCCAGCAGGCTAAGGGAGGGTGGACGCGAGCAGTACTTC.

The genes are TRBV19 and TRBJ1-1, with 9 positions matching TRBD1. CDR3 length: 13 residues. Germline V gene sequence: CDR1 LNHDA, CDR2 SQIVND (reference sequence). J was trimmed by 3 bases and V by 10 bases; bases with no gene match: 6. The CDR3 bases are TGTGCCACCTTGGGACAGGGATACACTGAAGCTTTCTTT. It specifies CATLGQGYTEAFF.